The sequence of this T cell receptor beta chain was determined in a study of monozygotic twins with inflammatory bowel disease. General study findings and limits: Lower TCRbeta diversity (inverse Simpson) was seen in IBD patients than in healthy co-twins.

Reanalyzing the 5' RACE reads, TCRdb keeps one entry per CDR3 protein, without DNA. In all, the sample yields more than 300,000 distinct CDR3 sequences. Total RNA isolation used whole blood (no T cell sorting was performed). Per germline, CDR1 SGHTA and CDR2 FQGTGA. This CDR3 has 12 amino acids. Regarding this clonotype: Its antigen remains unidentified.

The sequence derives from a human donor with ulcerative colitis or Crohn's disease, or a healthy co-twin of an affected twin (not recorded which). The J gene is TRBJ1-1, the V gene TRBV7-3. The sample comprised blood. This chain's CDR3 is CASSPALGEAFF.